This T cell receptor beta chain was sequenced for a study of identical twins. This clonotype was detected a few times. Via MiXCR, TCRdb re-called the 5' RACE reads, giving one row per CDR3 protein. The table includes roughly 470,000 distinct CDR3 sequences, roughly an eighth detected once. The V gene's germline CDR1 is DFQATT and CDR2 SNEGSKA (reference sequence). The length of the CDR3 is 12 residues. Trimming removed 6 bases at V and 6 bases at J, with 13 bases between. These data also featured in a second study, about yellow fever vaccine responses in identical twins. That report adds: The T cell response to vaccination in identical twins was reportedly partly convergent and partly personalized.

The clonotype was recovered from a woman under 30 in good health. The rearrangement joins TRBV20-1 to TRBJ2-3; D remains ambiguous. Input material: CD4+ T cells sorted from blood. CDR3 residues: CSAPNLGDTQYF. CDR3 nucleotide sequence: TGCAGTGCCCCGAATCTGGGGGATACGCAGTATTTT.